This T cell receptor beta chain was observed in a study of blood T cell repertoires in COVID-19. About the study: Collection of acute and convalescent COVID-19 samples took place in the United States, Italy and Spain. The analysed material was cDNA or gDNA that came from T cells, B-cell-depleted T cells, or PBMCs.

In the original workflow: It was from reference gene primer amplification that nucleated cell counts were estimated. Assay: immunoSEQ multiplex PCR; the TCRdb copy retains only in-frame clones and omits some. V and J calls and clone size are given by that table; D and trimming were obtained from the DNA. The sample has tens of thousands of clones; around 90% are singletons. The germline CDR1 and CDR2 sequences are SGHRS and YFSETQ. With 2 bases clipped from V and 0 bases from J, the junction kept 4 bases outside the gene matches. This CDR3 has 16 residues. The clonotype originates from a human donor in a cohort sampled during active COVID-19. The V call is TRBV5-1, the J call TRBJ2-3; TRBD2 aligns across 9 bases. Sequencing was performed on peripheral blood. CDR3 in DNA: TGCGCCAGCAGCTTAAGGACTAGCGCTAGCACAGATACGCAGTATTTT. Translating gives CASSLRTSASTDTQYF.